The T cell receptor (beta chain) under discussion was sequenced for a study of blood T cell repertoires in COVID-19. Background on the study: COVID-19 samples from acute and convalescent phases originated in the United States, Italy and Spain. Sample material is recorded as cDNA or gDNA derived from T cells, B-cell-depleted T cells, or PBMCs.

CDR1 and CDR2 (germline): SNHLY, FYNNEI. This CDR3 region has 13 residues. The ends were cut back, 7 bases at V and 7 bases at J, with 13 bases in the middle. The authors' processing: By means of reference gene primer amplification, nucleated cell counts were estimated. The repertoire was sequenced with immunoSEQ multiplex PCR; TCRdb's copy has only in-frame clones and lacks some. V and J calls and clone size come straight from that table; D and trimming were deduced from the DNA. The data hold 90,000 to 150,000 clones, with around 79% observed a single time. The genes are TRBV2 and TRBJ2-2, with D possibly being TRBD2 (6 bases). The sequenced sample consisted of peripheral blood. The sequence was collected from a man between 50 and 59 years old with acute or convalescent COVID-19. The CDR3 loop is CASTNYGSGELFF. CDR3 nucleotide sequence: TGTGCCAGCACCAATTACGGGAGCGGGGAGCTGTTTTTT.